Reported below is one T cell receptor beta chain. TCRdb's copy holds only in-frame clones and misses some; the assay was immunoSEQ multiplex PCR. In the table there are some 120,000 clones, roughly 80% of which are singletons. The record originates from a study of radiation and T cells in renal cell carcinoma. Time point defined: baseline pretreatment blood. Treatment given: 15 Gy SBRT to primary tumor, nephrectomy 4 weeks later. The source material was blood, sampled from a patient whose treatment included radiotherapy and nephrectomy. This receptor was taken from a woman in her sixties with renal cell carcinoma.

The CDR3, as DNA: TGTGCCAGCAACCCAAACGGTGCAGGGGCCAACGTCCTGACTTTC. Its protein is CASNPNGAGANVLTF. V and J are TRBV7-9 and TRBJ2-6, with D unresolved. The CDR3 length is 15 residues. V was clipped by 7 bases and J by 4 bases, with 14 bases between them. Germline CDR1 SEHNR, CDR2 FQNEAQ (reference sequence).